These 12 T cell receptor beta chains share one sample of origin, sequenced in a study of human T cells and chemical hapten exposure. As for time point: pre-sensitization, week 0. The treatment denotes: therapeutic diphenylcyclopropenone sensitization with weekly scalp DPC. MiXCR, applied by TCRdb to the RACE reads, yields one record per CDR3 protein. There are about 120,000 distinct CDR3 sequences in the sample; less than 15% occur only once, and approximately 2.6% lies in the top ten. Sequencing was performed on whole blood, taken in connection with sensitization to the hapten diphenylcyclopropenone (DPC). These receptors all come from a woman aged 18-30 years with alopecia areata. Some clones in this sample may be carry-over from other donors' samples.

This clonotype appeared many times. The chain combines TRBV4-3 with TRBJ2-3; D perhaps matches TRBD1 (6 bases). Deletions cut 1 base from V and 1 base from J, with 18 bases between. The CDR3 is 18 residues long. Germline CDR1 LGHNA, CDR2 YSLEER. The DNA of the CDR3 is TGCGCCAGCAGCCAAGTGGGGTTTGGTACAGGGCGCACAGATACGCAGTATTTT. This sequence encodes CASSQVGFGTGRTDTQYF.

The CDR3 loop is CASQGTGSYEQYF. DNA for the CDR3: TGTGCCAGTCAGGGAACAGGGTCCTACGAGCAGTACTTC. This chain uses TRBV27 with TRBJ2-7; tentative D call: TRBD1 (6 bases). The CDR3 extends over 13 amino acids. V lost 9 bases to trimming and J lost 1 base, with 13 bases between them. CDR1 and CDR2 (germline): MNHEY, SMNVEV (reference sequence).

The chain has TRBV7-8 and TRBJ1-2; 8 bases match TRBD1. The CDR3 contains 13 residues. J gave up 6 bases and V 4 bases, and 4 bases lay outside the gene matches. Germline CDR1 and CDR2: SGHVS and FQNEAQ. The CDR3 bases are TGTGCCAGCAGCTATCAGGGGGCGCATGGCTACACCTTC. This gives the protein CASSYQGAHGYTF.

This clonotype appeared many times. The chain is built from TRBV6-5 and TRBJ2-1; 11 positions agree with TRBD2. The CDR3 loop spans 14 amino acids. Germline V gene sequence: CDR1 MNHEY, CDR2 SVGAGI. Trimming took 6 bases from V and 6 from J; bases not matched to a gene: 4. This CDR3 is CASSRLAGSNEQFF. The CDR3 region has the DNA TGTGCCAGCAGCCGACTAGCGGGGAGCAATGAGCAGTTCTTC.

This clonotype was seen more than once but under ten times. The V call is TRBV20-1, the J call TRBJ2-1; no definite D call. Germline V gene data show CDR1 as DFQATT and CDR2 as SNEGSKA (reference sequence). The CDR3 sequence is 10 residues long. V was shortened by 2 bases and J by 8 bases, with 4 bases between the two germline ends. CDR3: CSARQYEQFF. CDR3 DNA: TGCAGTGCTAGACAATATGAGCAGTTCTTC.

The rearrangement links TRBV6-5 to TRBJ1-1; 7 nucleotides match TRBD1. The CDR3 is 14 residues long. The V gene's germline CDR1 is MNHEY and CDR2 SVGAGI. Trimming cost V 6 bases and J 3 bases; bases outside gene matches: 7. The CDR3 here is CASRSRGGYTEAFF. The CDR3, as DNA: TGTGCCAGCAGAAGCAGGGGGGGGTACACTGAAGCTTTCTTT.

This sequence joins TRBV29-1 and TRBJ2-3, with no clear D. The CDR3 is 12 residues long. Looked up from germline, CDR1 is SQVTM and CDR2 is ANQGSEA. V lost 8 bases and J 3 bases, leaving 12 bases between the germline ends. CDR3 DNA sequence: TGCAGCCCCAAGCAGTTAACAGATACGCAGTATTTT. Amino acids: CSPKQLTDTQYF.

In this sample, this clonotype turned up a few times. This chain connects TRBV5-5 to TRBJ1-2; D unresolved. V lost 4 bases and J lost 0, with 10 bases in between. Germline CDR1 is SGHKS and CDR2 is YYEKEE (reference sequence). The CDR3 length is 14 residues. The CDR3 nucleotides read TGTGCCAGCAGCCCGAATCTCGCTAACTATGGCTACACCTTC. Translating gives CASSPNLANYGYTF.

In its sample, this clonotype was seen a few times. J is TRBJ2-5 and V is TRBV5-1; possible D gene TRBD2, 6 bases. Germline CDR1 is SGHRS and CDR2 is YFSETQ. V gave up 4 bases and J gave up 0 bases, with 13 bases separating them. The CDR3 has 15 residues. CDR3 loop: CASSPGLNHQETQYF. The CDR3 DNA follows: TGCGCCAGCAGCCCGGGACTCAATCACCAAGAGACCCAGTACTTC.

This clonotype was detected a few times. V gene TRBV25-1 combines with J gene TRBJ2-1; possibly TRBD2 for D (5 bases). The CDR3 consists of 14 residues. Trimming pared 3 bases from V and 7 bases from J, leaving 13 bases between. Germline values: CDR1 MGHDK, CDR2 SYGVNS. This CDR3 reads CASSDTHTGNEQFF. The CDR3 region has the DNA TGTGCCAGCAGTGACACCCACACGGGAAATGAGCAGTTCTTC.

This clonotype turned up a few times. The chain combines TRBV6-2 or TRBV6-3 with TRBJ2-2; 12 positions agree with TRBD2. V shed 5 bases and J 4 bases; nucleotides not matched to a gene: 8. The CDR3 covers 17 residues. The germline V gene encodes CDR1 MNHEY and CDR2 SVGEGT. CDR3 region: CASSAPGLAGVTGELFF. The CDR3 DNA is TGTGCCAGCAGTGCACCGGGACTAGCGGGCGTCACCGGGGAGCTGTTTTTT.

The sample holds many counts of this clonotype. This chain uses TRBV4-1 with TRBJ2-5; no clear D. The CDR3 has 17 residues. The V gene lost 1 base and the J gene lost 2 bases, with 17 bases spanning the gap. Germline V gives CDR1 MGHRA, CDR2 YSYEKL. The DNA for the CDR3 is TGCGCCAGCAGCCAAGCCAGCCTCCACAGCCCACAAGAGACCCAGTACTTC. Amino acid sequence: CASSQASLHSPQETQYF.